These 16 T cell receptor beta chains were sequenced from one sample in a study of PD-L1 blockade in urothelial cancer. Produced via immunoSEQ multiplex PCR; TCRdb's table is partial and in-frame only. This repertoire shows some 56,000 clones, over 65% found once; its top ten account for less than 1.5%. The time point was: pretreatment peripheral blood. Sequencing used PBMCs, obtained around atezolizumab (anti-PD-L1) treatment. Every receptor here comes from a man aged 50 to 60 with urothelial cancer.

This chain connects TRBV19 to TRBJ2-7; a possible D gene is TRBD2 (6 bases). CDR3 length: 15 amino acids. The germline CDR1 and CDR2 sequences are LNHDA and SQIVND (reference sequence). Trimming pared 1 base from V and 6 bases from J, leaving 16 bases between. CDR3 DNA: TGTGCCAGTAGTATAGTTGAGGGAGGTGGTTCCGAGCAGTACTTC. This sequence encodes CASSIVEGGGSEQYF.

This clone appeared once. The V call is TRBV6-5, the J call TRBJ1-1; D remains unclear. Germline V CDR1 and CDR2: MNHEY, SVGAGI. Deletions cut 2 bases from V and 0 bases from J, with 10 bases between. The CDR3 runs 15 residues. The CDR3 reads CASSYQYKMNTEAFF. For the CDR3, the DNA is TGTGCCAGCAGTTACCAGTACAAAATGAACACTGAAGCTTTCTTT.

This clone appeared a few times. The V and J genes are TRBV9 and TRBJ2-1; no reliable D call. This CDR3 has 13 amino acids. V lost 0 bases, J lost 7 bases, and 8 bases lay in between. Germline CDR1 reads SGDLS; CDR2 reads YYNGEE. The CDR3 DNA is TGTGCCAGCAGCGTAGCGGTTTTGAATGAGCAGTTCTTC. Translation: CASSVAVLNEQFF.

The V gene is TRBV20-1, the J gene TRBJ2-1; D unresolved. Germline loops: CDR1 DFQATT, CDR2 SNEGSKA (reference sequence). The CDR3 is 10 amino acids. Between the trimmed V and J ends, which lost 3 bases and 7 bases, there was a span of 4 bases. The CDR3 bases are TGCAGTGCTAGCTTGAATGAGCAGTTCTTC. Translation gives CSASLNEQFF.

This clone was detected once. This sequence joins TRBV28 and TRBJ2-2, with TRBD1 matching 7 bases. Germline CDR1 MDHEN, CDR2 SYDVKM. This CDR3 region has 16 residues. V dropped 6 bases and J dropped 3; count of bases not matched to a gene: 10. The CDR3 protein is CASSPRTGLDTGELFF. DNA for the CDR3: TGTGCCAGCAGCCCCCGGACAGGTCTGGACACCGGGGAGCTGTTTTTT.

CDR3 sequence: CASSLDPGSYEQYF. CDR3 bases: TGTGCCAGCAGCTTAGATCCAGGCTCCTACGAGCAGTACTTC. V usage is TRBV7-6 and J usage is TRBJ2-7; D unresolved. Trimming stripped 1 base from V and 0 bases from J, with 7 bases between. From germline, CDR1 is SGHVS and CDR2 FNYEAQ. This CDR3 is built from 14 residues.

The CDR3 DNA follows: TGTGCCAGCAGCGTAGGTCATCCATACGAGCAGTACTTC. Encoded protein: CASSVGHPYEQYF. The chain couples TRBV9 to TRBJ2-7; no firm D call. V was pared by 0 bases and J by 4 bases, with 8 bases between. CDR3 length: 13 residues. The germline gives CDR1 SGDLS, CDR2 YYNGEE.

The chain uses TRBV6-6 and TRBJ2-1, with 9 nucleotides matching TRBD1. V lost 11 bases to trimming and J lost 9 bases; unmatched junction nucleotides: 11. Germline-derived CDR1 and CDR2 are MNHNY and SVGAGI (reference sequence). The CDR3 loop spans 13 amino acids. CDR3 protein: CAAGQGPNGEQFF. Written as DNA, the CDR3 is TGTGCCGCTGGACAGGGGCCAAACGGTGAGCAGTTCTTC.

The chain recombines TRBV4-1 with TRBJ1-2, with 7 bases aligning to TRBD1. Per germline, CDR1 MGHRA and CDR2 YSYEKL. This CDR3 is built from 14 residues. The V gene end was trimmed by 0 bases and the J gene end by 4 bases; junction bases not matched to a gene: 2. This chain's CDR3 is CASSQEQGIYGYTF. CDR3 nucleotide sequence: TGCGCCAGCAGCCAAGAACAGGGGATCTATGGCTACACCTTC.

The gene calls are TRBV25-1 and TRBJ2-7; 7 positions match TRBD1. CDR1 is MGHDK and CDR2 is SYGVNS in the germline V gene. The junction had 10 bases not matched to a gene; V was cut back by 4 bases and J by 4 bases. The CDR3 is 15 amino acids. CDR3 sequence (DNA): TGTGCCAGCAGTGCTGGTAACCAGGGGGATTACGAGCAGTACTTC. It specifies CASSAGNQGDYEQYF.

This chain joins TRBV7-8 and TRBJ2-7; 7 nucleotides agree with TRBD1. V shed 8 bases, J shed 6 bases, and the junction held 16 bases outside the gene matches. The CDR3 runs 15 residues. Looked up from germline, CDR1 is SGHVS and CDR2 is FQNEAQ. CDR3 in amino acids: CASAKVGDRAGEQYF. The CDR3 DNA reads TGTGCCAGCGCTAAGGTCGGCGACAGGGCAGGCGAGCAGTACTTC.

Points on this clone: The junction does not match germline at one end; this may be a read error. V and J are TRBV6-5 and TRBJ2-5; D not resolved. Per the germline V gene, CDR1 is MNHEY and CDR2 is SVGAGI. This CDR3 has 11 amino acids. The CDR3 DNA is TGTGCCAGCAGTAAAGAAGAGGCCCAGTACTTC. Encoded protein: CASSKEEAQYF.

This clone was counted between two and nine times. The V gene is TRBV6-1, the J gene TRBJ1-5; D not certain. Germline V gene sequence: CDR1 MNHNS, CDR2 SASEGT. This CDR3 region has 14 residues. V was cut by 7 bases and J by 5 bases, with 15 bases left in between. DNA of the CDR3: TGTGCCAGCAAGCGCCCCACGATTGATCAGCCCCAGCATTTT. This gives the protein CASKRPTIDQPQHF.

This chain joins TRBV10-1 and TRBJ2-1; D might be TRBD1 (6 bases). CDR1 and CDR2 from the germline V gene are WNHNN and SYGVQD (reference sequence). The V gene lost 0 bases and the J gene lost 6 bases, with 6 bases spanning the gap. The CDR3 runs 13 residues. The CDR3: CASSESGGNEQFF. Written as DNA, the CDR3 is TGCGCCAGCAGTGAGTCAGGGGGCAATGAGCAGTTCTTC.

V gene TRBV7-9 combines with J gene TRBJ2-1; TRBD2 aligns across 7 bases. The CDR3 length is 15 residues. Germline values: CDR1 SEHNR, CDR2 FQNEAQ (reference sequence). V lost 5 bases, J lost 3 bases, and 7 bases stayed unmatched. CDR3 loop: CASSPAGVGYNEQFF. CDR3 coding DNA: TGTGCCAGCAGCCCTGCGGGGGTTGGCTACAATGAGCAGTTCTTC.

CDR3 nucleotide sequence: TGTGCCAGCAGCGAAAGCCAGACTAACACAGATACGCAGTATTTT. Its translation: CASSESQTNTDTQYF. This sequence joins TRBV6-1 and TRBJ2-3, with a possible D match to TRBD2 (5 bases). Germline CDR1 is MNHNS and CDR2 is SASEGT. The CDR3 length is 15 residues. The ends were cut back, 6 bases at V and 2 bases at J, with 15 bases in the middle.